This T cell receptor (beta chain) was obtained from a study of CD8+ T cells in alopecia areata (dated 2018 in TCRdb). With regard to the full study: To study T cell clonal expansion in alopecia areata, the researchers applied high-throughput TCRbeta sequencing to both the C3H/HeJ mouse model and human patients. Amplification of TCRbeta CDR3 regions was done by immunoSEQ multiplex PCR using 35 Vbeta forward primers and 13 Jbeta reverse primers. On the human side, TCRbeta sequencing was run on scalp tissue and on sorted CD4+ and CD8+ peripheral blood T cells from healthy controls and from alopecia areata patients with either patchy or totalis/universalis disease. RNA was obtained with the PAXgene miRNA kit for fixed scalp, the miRNeasy kit for PBMCs, and the RNeasy kit for mouse skin. Clonality in the scalp was compared among normal scalp (n=4), patchy alopecia areata scalp (n=8), and alopecia totalis/universalis scalp (n=8). Summary of the overall study and its limitations: TCR sequences shared between patients were less clear than in mice, possibly partly because of HLA diversity in the patient population. Scalp TCR repertoire analysis is complicated because resident alphabeta T cells in normal human skin are also sequenced, whereas mouse skin is dominated by gammadelta T cells. Compared with normal scalp, lesional scalp, particularly in alopecia totalis/universalis, had higher clonality and more expanded CD8+ clones, which suggests antigenic drive.

In the case of this clone: What this receptor recognizes is not known. No much larger clonotype is one base removed from it; base qualities were not supplied.

For CDR1 and CDR2, the germline V gene lists SQVTM and ANQGSEA. V is trimmed back by 6 bases and J by 4 bases, and the junction contains 9 bases that no gene match accounts for. The CDR3 runs 15 amino acids, cysteine and phenylalanine included. The retained sequence is limited to the CDR3, 45 bases, with the frame set at the first base. Peripheral blood and lesional scalp punch biopsies were obtained from patients with alopecia areata. After PBMCs were isolated by density centrifugation and stained for CD3, CD4 and CD8, a FACSAria was used to sort CD4+ and CD8+ T cells. As part of a multicenter biomarker study, untreated alopecia areata patients were recruited. In five patients from the biomarker study, the blood CD8+ T cells went through an additional sort into NKG2D-low and NKG2D-high fractions. Libraries were constructed by the immunoSEQ multiplex PCR assay. To provide template for TCR sequencing, every sample had RNA extracted and reverse transcribed into cDNA. SuperScript III was used for first-strand cDNA synthesis, primed with a 2:1 mix of oligo-dT and random hexamers. A synthetic immune receptor repertoire was used to assess amplification bias, and residual bias was removed computationally. The paper's data handling went like this. After raw reads were preprocessed to remove errors, the CDR3 was defined following IMGT conventions as running from the conserved cysteine to phenylalanine. Clonality was computed as 1 minus the Shannon entropy, with the entropy normalized by log2 of the number of productive unique TCRs. Scalp TCRbeta sequences were cross-referenced with sorted blood CD4 and CD8 repertoires so that the CD4 or CD8 identity of scalp clones could be inferred. TCRdb obtained this table from immuneACCESS and retained in-frame rearrangements with V and J assigned. These tables miss some clones; where compared with another copy, unresolved V genes account for less than half of the shortfall, and the remainder is unexplained. From that table come the V and J calls and clone size; the DNA was used to work out D and trimming. The sample profile shows 120,000 or so clones; about 51% of them were found once. The biggest ten clones account for over 9.5% of the sample.

Material: NKG2D-low CD8+ T cells sorted from blood. The sample's cell subset or site label is to be understood as: sorted CD8+ NKG2D-low blood T cells. The chain joins TRBV29-1 to TRBJ2-7; TRBD2 agrees with 13 junctional bases. The source is a human donor with alopecia areata. The CDR3 region has the sequence CSVTTGTSGNYEQYF. Read as DNA, the sequence is TGCAGCGTCACAACCGGGACTAGCGGGAATTACGAGCAGTACTTC.